This T cell receptor (beta chain) stems from a study of breast tumors, draining lymph nodes, adjacent tissues. There are a few counts of this clonotype. As yet, its antigen is unknown. One entry per CDR3 protein, called by TCRdb with MiXCR from the multiplex PCR reads. The sample carries 270,000 or so distinct CDR3 sequences, roughly 31% recorded once. Trimming took off 5 bases at V and 4 bases at J, with 14 bases between the two ends. The CDR3 runs 15 residues. Germline CDR1 SGHAT, CDR2 FQDESV (reference sequence). Samples came from axillary lymph nodes draining the breast cancer. Study conclusions and caveats: Tumor repertoires ranked between lymph nodes and nontumor tissue in diversity, with V and J gene preferences.

Sequencing input: axillary lymph node tissue. J is TRBJ2-2 and V is TRBV11-1, with a possible D match to TRBD1 (6 bases). This clonotype was sampled from a female donor with breast cancer. Some clones in this sample may be carry-over from other donors' samples. The CDR3 coding sequence is TGTGCCAGCAGCGTACCGGGACAACCCACCGGGGAGCTGTTTTTT. It translates to CASSVPGQPTGELFF.